Detailed here is one T cell receptor beta chain. This clonotype was seen at least ten times. Its antigen is unknown. No per-base quality is available; no much larger clone lies one base away. All donors were healthy Caucasians. The researchers also sequenced three unrelated adults who were not twins: a male aged 18 to 29, a male aged 50 to 59, and a female aged 50 to 59. Using Miltenyi CD45RO+ enrichment and human naive T-cell isolation kits, memory (CD45RO+) and naive T cells were isolated from PBMC. Library creation used 5' RACE. TCRdb shows the sequencer as Illumina HiSeq 2000. A universal primer binding site was added through template switching, and the final cDNA carried a unique molecular identifier so that TCR cDNA molecules could be counted accurately. Specific primers in the conserved constant-segment region were used to synthesize first-strand cDNA for TCR alpha and beta chains. Each cDNA library was double barcoded, with a SMART-Mk sample barcode plus Illumina barcodes, to control for contamination. Two successive PCR steps introduced TruSeq adapter sequences along with Illumina sample barcodes. The TCR alpha and beta cDNA libraries were sequenced on the Illumina HiSeq platform using custom primers. The original pipeline was this. Raw reads were processed with MiGEC to extract unique molecular identifiers, and MiXCR was used to determine CDR3 positions. For each individual, recombination models were inferred using an EM algorithm with the repgenHMM and IGoR tools. Shared clonotypes were analyzed with the tcR package in R, and sharing was normalized by the product of cloneset sizes. To study raw recombination free of thymic and clonal selection effects, out-of-frame nonproductive sequences were analyzed. In-frame beta chains were kept once TCRdb had trimmed the public reads at Q25 with fastp and called clones with MiXCR. Merged by CDR3 protein, the rows form single entries marked with the most common genes and DNA. TCRdb, not the authors, supplied the V and J calls. The sample table lists about 690,000 distinct CDR3 sequences, around 5.7% of them with a count of one. Of the sample, 1.5% to 2% falls within the top ten clones.

This sample is drawn from a study of identical twins (dated by TCRdb to the mid-2010s). For the wider study: To test whether fetal clonotypes persist, the study used deep sequencing on TCR alpha and beta repertoires from monozygotic twins, unrelated adults of various ages, and cord blood. To rule out contamination, replicate twin experiments were performed at different times with different library preparation protocols. The investigation overall reported the following: Zero-insertion analyses could be partly confounded by invariant T cells such as MAIT and iNKT, though diverse VJ usage argued against such confounding for most clonotypes. In monozygotic twins, out-of-frame TCR alpha sharing was systematically underestimated by recombination models, although the models agreed with sharing between unrelated individuals. Compared with coincidental sharing between unrelated individuals, out-of-frame TCR alpha sequences shared between twins showed an excess of sequences with low generation probability. Because the same donors could not be followed over many years, the conclusions relied on cross-sectional statistical analysis. A weaker excess of twin sharing was found in beta out-of-frame sequences because the signal-to-noise ratio was lowered by fewer shared sequences. Abundant cord blood beta clonotypes had fewer insertions, young adult naive repertoires showed a similar but weaker trend, and memory repertoires showed no such trend.

At the junction V is shortened by 0 bases and J by 7 bases, with 17 bases in between. According to the germline V gene, CDR1 reads SGHRS and CDR2 reads YFSETQ. The CDR3 has 16 amino acids, counting the end cysteine and phenylalanine. Just the 48-base CDR3 DNA is kept, in frame starting at base 1. Material for sequencing was naive T cells sorted from blood. The intended sense of this specimen's cell subset or site label: cells isolated with a human naive T-cell isolation kit. This receptor chain uses TRBV5-1 and TRBJ2-1; TRBD2 is perhaps the D gene, given 6 matching bases. The sequence was obtained from a man between 18 and 29 years old in good health. The CDR3 is CASSLAFGGPNNEQFF. The nucleotide sequence reads TGCGCCAGCAGCTTGGCCTTCGGAGGGCCGAATAATGAGCAGTTCTTC.